Listed below are T cell receptor beta chains from one sample, sequenced in a study of tumor-infiltrating lymphocytes in localized non-small cell lung cancer. Repertoires were generated with immunoSEQ multiplex PCR, while TCRdb's copy carries only in-frame clones and drops some. The sample contains over 7,000 clones, about 80% of which appear only once. Sequenced: uninvolved lung tissue not adjacent to the tumor. The receptors derive from a human donor with non-small cell lung cancer. Both conserved end residues are part of each CDR3. Fields, in order: J gene, clone size, D gene, V gene, CDR3 DNA, CDR3 protein. A D gene is named only where the DNA matches it firmly. Size is stated for part of the rows, as once, few or many counts, or as a class when the clone is expanded.

TRBJ2-1 NA NA TRBV7-2 TGTGCCAGCATATCTGGGGGCCAGAGGAATGAGCAGTTCTTC CASISGGQRNEQFF
TRBJ1-1 NA NA TRBV5-8 TGTGCCAGCAGCTCCCCTGGGGGGCAGCTTATCACTGAAGCTTTCTTT CASSSPGGQLITEAFF
TRBJ2-1 NA NA TRBV11-3 TGTGCCAGCAGCTTACGGGGCTCCTACAATGAGCAGTTCTTC CASSLRGSYNEQFF
TRBJ1-5 NA TRBD1 TRBV19 TGTGCCAGTAGTATAGCCCCCGGGACAGGGGGCGCACGGACGAATCAGCCCCAGCATTTT CASSIAPGTGGARTNQPQHF
TRBJ2-6 NA NA TRBV4-2 TGTGCCAGCAGCCAAGATGGGGCCTCTGGGGCCAACGTCCTGACTTTC CASSQDGASGANVLTF
TRBJ2-6 NA TRBD1 TRBV19 TGTGCCAGTAGCCGCGGACAGGGGTTCTCTGGGGCCAACGTCCTGACTTTC CASSRGQGFSGANVLTF
TRBJ1-1 NA NA TRBV6-5 TGTGCCTCCGGGAGGGGTCGGAAGACTGAAGCTTTCTTT CASGRGRKTEAFF
TRBJ1-3 NA NA TRBV5-1 TGCGCCAGCAGCTTGAACGCAGACTCTGGAAACACCATATATTTT CASSLNADSGNTIYF
TRBJ2-2 NA NA TRBV5-4 TGTGCCAGCAGCGCGGGGCCAAACACCGGGGAGCTGTTTTTT CASSAGPNTGELFF
TRBJ1-5 few NA TRBV6-6 TGTGCCAGCAGTTACTCGAGGCCAGGGCATCAGCCCCAGCATTTT CASSYSRPGHQPQHF
TRBJ1-1 NA NA TRBV5-6 TGTGCCAGCAGCTTGGTTCCGGCAGGGTACACTGAAGCTTTCTTT CASSLVPAGYTEAFF
TRBJ1-2 NA NA TRBV27 TGTGCCAGCAGTTCGGAGGGCTTCTATGGCTACACCTTC CASSSEGFYGYTF
TRBJ2-6 NA NA TRBV19 TGTGCCAGTACCCGCTCTGGGGCCAACGTCCTGACTTTC CASTRSGANVLTF
TRBJ1-1 NA TRBD1 TRBV9 TGTGCCAGCAGCCCCGGGACAGGGGATACTGAAGCTTTCTTT CASSPGTGDTEAFF
TRBJ1-2 few NA TRBV30 TGTGCCTGGAGTGCCAGGCCGGGATATGGCTACACCTTC CAWSARPGYGYTF
TRBJ2-2 NA NA TRBV27 TGTGCCAGCAGTTTATTGCCCATGGGGCCGTTGGAGCTGTTTTTT CASSLLPMGPLELFF
TRBJ1-5 NA NA TRBV6-5 TGTGCCAGTACTACAGGGCCTAGCAATCAGCCCCAGCATTTT CASTTGPSNQPQHF
TRBJ2-1 NA NA TRBV11-1 TGTGCCAGCAGCTCCCGCTCTCAGGGGGGATCCTACAATGAGCAGTTCTTC CASSSRSQGGSYNEQFF
TRBJ2-6 NA TRBD1 TRBV11-1 TGTGCCAGCAGCACGGGACAGGGAAGGAACGGGGCCAACGTCCTGACTTTC CASSTGQGRNGANVLTF
TRBJ2-3 NA TRBD1 TRBV10-2 TGCGCCAGCAGTGGGACGGGACAGCTCACAGATACGCAGTATTTT CASSGTGQLTDTQYF
TRBJ1-3 NA TRBD1 TRBV7-2 TGTGCCAGCAGCTTAGAAGGACAGGGCCTCTCTGGAAACACCATATATTTT CASSLEGQGLSGNTIYF
TRBJ1-1 NA NA TRBV11-2 TGTGCCAGCAGCTTAGGTGCCGGGAACACTGAAGCTTTCTTT CASSLGAGNTEAFF
TRBJ2-3 few NA TRBV5-1 TGCGCCAGCAGCTTGGGCAGCACAGATACGCAGTATTTT CASSLGSTDTQYF
TRBJ1-5 NA NA TRBV28 TGTGCCAGCAGTCTCCCGACGGGGGGCAATCAGCCCCAGCATTTT CASSLPTGGNQPQHF
TRBJ1-1 NA TRBD1 TRBV30 TGTGCCTGGGCGCGGGACAGGGTTCAAGCTTTCTTT CAWARDRVQAFF
TRBJ1-1 once TRBD1 TRBV7-2 TGTGCCAGCAGCCTGGGACAGGGCTCCACTGAAGCTTTCTTT CASSLGQGSTEAFF
TRBJ1-2 NA NA TRBV19 TGTGCCAGTAGTCCCCCGGGGGTTGGCTATGGCTACACCTTC CASSPPGVGYGYTF
TRBJ1-5 NA NA TRBV5-5 TGTGCCAGCAGCTACGGCCAGGGGCCGAATCAGCCCCAGCATTTT CASSYGQGPNQPQHF
TRBJ1-3 NA NA TRBV5-4 TGTGCCAGCAGCTTGTTCGGCAGCTCTGGAAACACCATATATTTT CASSLFGSSGNTIYF
TRBJ1-1 few NA TRBV9 TGTGCCAGCAGCGTAGGCGTCGGGGGGCTGGTCACTGAAGCTTTCTTT CASSVGVGGLVTEAFF
TRBJ2-3 NA NA TRBV5-1 TGCGCCAGCAGCCTAGACACCCCTAGCACAGATACGCAGTATTTT CASSLDTPSTDTQYF
TRBJ2-6 few NA TRBV19 TGTGCCAGTAGTACCGGGGGTGGTTCTGGGGCCAACGTCCTGACTTTC CASSTGGGSGANVLTF
TRBJ1-5 NA NA TRBV6-4 TGTGCCAGCAGTGCCGGAGTGGGGGTTCAGCCCCAGCATTTT CASSAGVGVQPQHF
TRBJ2-7 few NA TRBV14 TGTGCCAGCAGCAGAGCGTACGAGCAGTACTTC CASSRAYEQYF
TRBJ2-7 NA TRBD1 TRBV2 TGTGCCAGCAGCGGACAGGGGGCCGGCGAGCAGTACTTC CASSGQGAGEQYF
TRBJ2-4 NA NA TRBV30 TGTGCCTGGAGTGTGGCAGGTTGGATTCAGTACTTC CAWSVAGWIQYF
TRBJ1-5 NA NA TRBV19 TGTGCCAGTAGCCCCGGGGGCGGAGTCAATCAGCCCCAGCATTTT CASSPGGGVNQPQHF